A selection of T cell receptor beta chains follows, all from one sample in a study of T-cell reconstitution after alpha-beta-depleted transplantation in children. MiXCR, run by TCRdb on the PCR reads, gives a single entry per CDR3 protein. The sample lists approximately 200,000 distinct CDR3 sequences; approximately 6% were seen once. Sequenced material: PBMCs, taken before TCRalphabeta/CD19-depleted stem cell transplant. These receptors all stem from a girl in the first two years of life with combined immunodeficiency, due to receive a stem cell transplant. Each CDR3 is given with its conserved first and last residue. Each record gives: D gene, J gene, clone size, V gene, CDR3 DNA, CDR3 protein. D genes are given only for firm matches. Clone size, where shown, is once, few, many, or a class for clones that have expanded.

D gene: TRBD1
J gene: TRBJ1-4
clone size: few
V gene: TRBV27
CDR3 DNA: TGTGCCAGCAGTTTCGGGACAGGCAATGAAAAACTGTTTTTT
CDR3 protein: CASSFGTGNEKLFF

D gene: TRBD2
J gene: TRBJ2-1
clone size: many
V gene: TRBV20-1
CDR3 DNA: TGCAGTGCCACCTCGGGACTAGCGGCGTTCTTC
CDR3 protein: CSATSGLAAFF

D gene: -
J gene: TRBJ1-2
clone size: many
V gene: TRBV28
CDR3 DNA: TGTGCCAGCAGGCCCGTTTCTTATGGCTACACCTTC
CDR3 protein: CASRPVSYGYTF

D gene: -
J gene: TRBJ2-2
clone size: many
V gene: TRBV24-1
CDR3 DNA: TGTGCCACCAGTGCGTGGGAGAACACCGGGGAGCTGTTTTTT
CDR3 protein: CATSAWENTGELFF

D gene: -
J gene: TRBJ2-7
clone size: many
V gene: TRBV12-3/TRBV12-4
CDR3 DNA: TGTGCCAGCAGTTTTCGTCTAACTTCCTACGAGCAGTACTTC
CDR3 protein: CASSFRLTSYEQYF

D gene: TRBD2
J gene: TRBJ2-1
clone size: many
V gene: TRBV12-3/TRBV12-4
CDR3 DNA: TGTGCCAGCAGTGTAGCGGGAGGGCTTTTCAATGAGCAGTTCTTC
CDR3 protein: CASSVAGGLFNEQFF

D gene: -
J gene: TRBJ2-7
clone size: many
V gene: TRBV6-2/TRBV6-3
CDR3 DNA: TGTGCCAGCACACGGAACTCCTACGAGCAGTACTTC
CDR3 protein: CASTRNSYEQYF

D gene: TRBD2
J gene: TRBJ2-2
clone size: -
V gene: TRBV30
CDR3 DNA: TGTGCCTGGAGTGTAATGCCTAGCGGAATGGAGCTGTTTTTT
CDR3 protein: CAWSVMPSGMELFF

D gene: TRBD1
J gene: TRBJ2-1
clone size: few
V gene: TRBV4-3
CDR3 DNA: TGCGCCAGCAGCCACGGCCGTGGGACAGGGTGGAATGAGCAGTTCTTC
CDR3 protein: CASSHGRGTGWNEQFF

D gene: TRBD2
J gene: TRBJ2-3
clone size: many
V gene: TRBV4-3
CDR3 DNA: TGCGCCAGCAGGAAGGGTCTAGCGGAATACACAGATACGCAGTATTTT
CDR3 protein: CASRKGLAEYTDTQYF

D gene: TRBD1
J gene: TRBJ1-2
clone size: many
V gene: TRBV12-3/TRBV12-4
CDR3 DNA: TGTGCCAGCAGCCTTGGGACAGAATCGTATGGCTACACCTTC
CDR3 protein: CASSLGTESYGYTF

D gene: -
J gene: TRBJ2-7
clone size: many
V gene: TRBV6-5
CDR3 DNA: TGTGCCAGCAGTTACATAGGACACACCTACGAGCAGTACTTC
CDR3 protein: CASSYIGHTYEQYF

D gene: -
J gene: TRBJ2-2
clone size: few
V gene: TRBV30
CDR3 DNA: TGTGCCTGGAGTGTGGGGAGATCGGGGGAGCTGTTTTTT
CDR3 protein: CAWSVGRSGELFF

D gene: TRBD1
J gene: TRBJ2-1
clone size: many
V gene: TRBV9
CDR3 DNA: TGTGCCAGCAGCGTAGGAGGACAGGTGTACAATGAGCAGTTCTTC
CDR3 protein: CASSVGGQVYNEQFF

D gene: TRBD2
J gene: TRBJ2-7
clone size: many
V gene: TRBV13
CDR3 DNA: TGTGCCAGCAGCTTCGGCCGGGGGGATGCCTACGAGCAGTACTTC
CDR3 protein: CASSFGRGDAYEQYF

D gene: -
J gene: TRBJ2-7
clone size: -
V gene: TRBV20-1
CDR3 DNA: TGCAGTGCTCTCCCCCTTCAGATAAGCCGAAGCTCCTACGAGCAGTACTTC
CDR3 protein: CSALPLQISRSSYEQYF

D gene: -
J gene: TRBJ2-7
clone size: many
V gene: TRBV7-8
CDR3 DNA: TGTGCCAGCAGCGACTCCCGGGACTTCTCCTACGAGCAGTACTTC
CDR3 protein: CASSDSRDFSYEQYF

D gene: -
J gene: TRBJ1-1
clone size: few
V gene: TRBV6-5
CDR3 DNA: TGTGCCAGCAGTTACCGGGACGTCGACACTGAAGCTTTCTTT
CDR3 protein: CASSYRDVDTEAFF

D gene: -
J gene: TRBJ1-1
clone size: many
V gene: TRBV20-1
CDR3 DNA: TGCAGTGCCCCTCGATTGAACACTGAAGCTTTCTTT
CDR3 protein: CSAPRLNTEAFF

D gene: TRBD1
J gene: TRBJ2-5
clone size: many
V gene: TRBV29-1
CDR3 DNA: TGCACCGCAACAGGGGAAAACGCAGAGACCCAGTACTTC
CDR3 protein: CTATGENAETQYF

D gene: -
J gene: TRBJ2-1
clone size: -
V gene: TRBV7-6
CDR3 DNA: TGTGCCAGCAGCTCTGACAGCGATTACAATGAGCAGTTCTTC
CDR3 protein: CASSSDSDYNEQFF

D gene: TRBD2
J gene: TRBJ2-1
clone size: many
V gene: TRBV29-1
CDR3 DNA: TGCAGCGTTAGCGGGGGGCCCCTAGATAGCTCCTACAATGAGCAGTTCTTC
CDR3 protein: CSVSGGPLDSSYNEQFF

D gene: -
J gene: TRBJ1-1
clone size: many
V gene: TRBV6-5
CDR3 DNA: TGTGCCAGCAGTTACGGCCCCCGGGGCACTGAAGCTTTCTTT
CDR3 protein: CASSYGPRGTEAFF

D gene: -
J gene: TRBJ1-2
clone size: many
V gene: TRBV24-1
CDR3 DNA: TGTGCCACCAGTGACGGGGACGCCTCTAACTATGGCTACACCTTC
CDR3 protein: CATSDGDASNYGYTF

D gene: TRBD2
J gene: TRBJ2-4
clone size: many
V gene: TRBV9
CDR3 DNA: TGTGCCAGCAGCGGGACTAGCGGAATAGCCAAAAACATTCAGTACTTC
CDR3 protein: CASSGTSGIAKNIQYF

D gene: -
J gene: TRBJ2-5
clone size: -
V gene: TRBV12-5
CDR3 DNA: TGTGCTAGTGGTTTGCTAGGGTTGGAGGAGACCCAGTACTTC
CDR3 protein: CASGLLGLEETQYF